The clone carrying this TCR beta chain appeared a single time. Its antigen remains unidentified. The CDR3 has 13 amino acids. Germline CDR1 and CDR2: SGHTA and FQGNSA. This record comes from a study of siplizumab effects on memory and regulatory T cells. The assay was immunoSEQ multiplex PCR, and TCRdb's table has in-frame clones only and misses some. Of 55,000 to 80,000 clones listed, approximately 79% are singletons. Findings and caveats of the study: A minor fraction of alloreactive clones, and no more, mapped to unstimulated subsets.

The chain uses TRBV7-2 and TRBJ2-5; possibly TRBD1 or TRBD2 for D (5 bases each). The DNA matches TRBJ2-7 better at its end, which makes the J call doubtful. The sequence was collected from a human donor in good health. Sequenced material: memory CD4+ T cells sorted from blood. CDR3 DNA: TGTGCCAGCAGCTTGGGGGACTCCTACGAGCAGTACTTC. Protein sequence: CASSLGDSYEQYF.